This entry lists 2 T cell receptor beta chains sequenced from one sample in a study of blood T cell repertoires in COVID-19. Sequenced by immunoSEQ multiplex PCR; TCRdb stores in-frame clones only, minus some. The sample records 150,000 to 200,000 clones, about 85% being singletons. The sequencing sample was made of peripheral blood. Source of these receptors: a man aged 55 to 70 with COVID-19, enrolled during active disease.

V and J are TRBV18 and TRBJ1-5; 8 bases align to TRBD1. CDR3 length: 15 residues. The J segment lost 6 bases and the V segment lost 3 bases, leaving 7 bases of the junction unmatched. From germline, CDR1 is KGHSH and CDR2 LQKENI. CDR3 amino acids: CASSPGQGGAQPQHF. The CDR3 nucleotides are TGTGCCAGCTCACCCGGACAGGGTGGGGCTCAGCCCCAGCATTTT.

This CDR3 reads CATSREEPNQPQHF. The CDR3 coding sequence is TGTGCCACCAGCAGAGAGGAGCCCAATCAGCCCCAGCATTTT. The chain couples TRBV15 to TRBJ1-5; D remains ambiguous. Per the germline V gene, CDR1 is LNHNV and CDR2 is YYDKDF (reference sequence). V shed 0 bases and J shed 3 bases, with 6 bases lying between them. This CDR3 contains 14 residues. Full variable domain (outside the CDR3, taken from reference TRBV15 and TRBJ1-5): DAMVIQNPRYQVTQFGKPVTLSCSQTLNHNVMYWYQQKSSQAPKLLFHYYDKDFNNEADTPDNFQSRRPNTSFCFLDIRSPGLGDTAMYLCATSREEPNQPQHFGDGTRLSIL.